The 11 T cell receptor beta chains in this list originate from one sample, sequenced in a study of early T cells in non-severe SARS-CoV-2 infection. From the 5' RACE reads, TCRdb called clonotypes with MiXCR, one entry per CDR3 protein. The sample includes about 60,000 distinct CDR3 sequences, 10% to 15% of them seen just once. The sample comprised whole blood. The origin of the receptors is an adult who was a healthcare worker with PCR-confirmed SARS-CoV-2 infection or an uninfected control (not recorded which).

The table lists this clonotype with a few counts. The V call is TRBV20-1, the J call TRBJ2-3; 11 nucleotides agree with TRBD1. The CDR3 sequence is 16 residues long. V shed 6 bases, J shed 1 base, and the junction held 9 bases outside the gene matches. Germline V gives CDR1 DFQATT, CDR2 SNEGSKA (reference sequence). The CDR3 here is CSAPPRDRGGTDTQYF. As DNA, the CDR3 is TGCAGTGCCCCACCTCGGGACAGGGGGGGCACAGATACGCAGTATTTT.

The V and J genes are TRBV10-3 and TRBJ2-3, with D maybe TRBD2 (6 bases). V lost 11 bases, J lost 2 bases, and 11 bases lay in between. The CDR3 loop spans 12 amino acids. Germline V gene lookup returns CDR1 ENHRY and CDR2 SYGVKD. CDR3 in DNA: TGTGCCGCGCGGGACGACACAGATACGCAGTATTTT. This gives the protein CAARDDTDTQYF.

This clonotype was counted a few times. The chain recombines TRBV20-1 with TRBJ2-7; 8 bases map to TRBD1. Germline trimming cut 4 bases from V and 2 bases from J; bases unmatched to any gene: 4. This CDR3 contains 13 residues. The V gene's germline CDR1 is DFQATT and CDR2 SNEGSKA (reference sequence). The CDR3 nucleotides are TGCAGTGCTAAGGACAGGGTCACCTACGAGCAGTACTTC. It codes for CSAKDRVTYEQYF.

This clonotype showed up just a few times. The chain recombines TRBV13 with TRBJ2-5; TRBD1 matches 10 bases. The trim removed 5 bases at V and 4 bases at J, leaving 1 base unmatched. CDR3 length: 13 residues. Germline CDR1 is PRHDT and CDR2 is FYEKMQ (reference sequence). The CDR3, as DNA: TGTGCCAGCAGCGGGGACAGGGGAGAGACCCAGTACTTC. Amino acid sequence: CASSGDRGETQYF.

V and J are TRBV27 and TRBJ1-2; 7 positions match TRBD1. The CDR3 runs 14 residues. J gave up 7 bases and V 7 bases, and 12 bases lay outside the gene matches. The germline V gene has CDR1 MNHEY and CDR2 SMNVEV (reference sequence). In DNA form, the CDR3 reads TGTGCCAGCAAGTCGGCAGGGGGAGGGGCTGGCTACACCTTC. The encoded protein is CASKSAGGGAGYTF.

This clonotype was seen a handful of times. The genes are TRBV20-1 and TRBJ2-1, with D hard to call. Trimming stripped 1 base from V and 9 bases from J, with 7 bases between. The CDR3 sequence is 11 residues long. CDR1 is DFQATT, CDR2 SNEGSKA, per germline (reference sequence). The CDR3 spells CSARGDSEQFF. The DNA of the CDR3 is TGCAGTGCTAGAGGAGACTCTGAGCAGTTCTTC.

This clonotype was seen a handful of times. The chain combines TRBV29-1 with TRBJ2-3; 8 nucleotides agree with TRBD2. CDR1 and CDR2 from the germline V gene are SQVTM and ANQGSEA. This CDR3 has 13 residues. Trimming at V came to 8 bases and at J to 3 bases, leaving 7 bases not matched to a gene. DNA of the CDR3: TGCAGCTCCCGGGGGGGACGGACAGATACGCAGTATTTT. This gives the protein CSSRGGRTDTQYF.

In this sample, this clonotype turned up many times. The chain is built from TRBV2 and TRBJ2-1; D unclear. The V gene lost 6 bases and the J gene lost 6 bases, with 15 bases spanning the gap. Looked up from germline, CDR1 is SNHLY and CDR2 is FYNNEI. This CDR3 spans 14 amino acids. As DNA, the CDR3 is TGTGCCAGCAGCCAAGAAGAAGGGTCCAATGAGCAGTTCTTC. This codes for CASSQEEGSNEQFF.

The chain's CDR3 is CSVRLRLAREQYF. CDR3 sequence (DNA): TGCAGCGTCAGACTTAGACTAGCCCGCGAGCAGTACTTC. The rearrangement joins TRBV29-1 to TRBJ2-7, with TRBD2 matching 7 bases. The CDR3 has 13 residues. With V trimmed by 6 bases and J by 6 bases, 11 bases remained unmatched. The V gene's germline CDR1 is SQVTM and CDR2 ANQGSEA.

The chain is built from TRBV24-1 and TRBJ2-2; D is perhaps TRBD2 (6 bases). CDR1 and CDR2 (germline): KGHDR, SFDVKD. The V end was cut by 7 bases, the J end by 0 bases, with 8 bases between. There are 14 residues in the CDR3. The DNA for the CDR3 is TGTGCCACCAGGGGAGGATCGAACACCGGGGAGCTGTTTTTT. Translated, it gives CATRGGSNTGELFF.

This clonotype was counted only a few times. The chain joins TRBV20-1 to TRBJ2-7; 7 bases are a match to TRBD1. The CDR3 is made up of 14 amino acids. CDR1 DFQATT and CDR2 SNEGSKA come from the germline V gene (reference sequence). Unmatched junction bases numbered 14, after V lost 6 bases and J lost 6 bases. The CDR3 DNA is TGCAGTGCACCAACAGCGGCGAACAGGGGCGAGCAGTACTTC. It yields the protein CSAPTAANRGEQYF.